The 18 T cell receptor beta chains in this list originate from one sample, sequenced in a study of cytomegalovirus exposure and HLA in healthy donors. The PCR made use of 60 Vbeta and 13 Jbeta primers. Assay used: immunoSEQ multiplex PCR; TCRdb lists only in-frame clones, some missing. The top ten hold 1.1% to 1.5% of the sample, which has 130,000 or so clones, around 79% seen once. The sample comprised PBMCs. Receptors were obtained from a woman aged 40 to 50 in good health and CMV-seronegative.

CDR3 DNA sequence: TGTGCCACCAGCAGGGACAGAGAACCACTGAACACCGGGGAGCTGTTTTTT. Translated, it gives CATSRDREPLNTGELFF. This chain links TRBV15 with TRBJ2-2, with a possible D match to TRBD1 (6 bases). Per the germline V gene, CDR1 is LNHNV and CDR2 is YYDKDF (reference sequence). The CDR3 is 17 amino acids. The V gene lost 3 bases and the J gene lost 1 base, with 15 bases spanning the gap.

The rearrangement links TRBV6-5 to TRBJ1-3, with D unclear. This CDR3 has 13 amino acids. The V and J ends lost 6 bases and 5 bases respectively, with 11 bases between them. CDR1 is MNHEY, CDR2 SVGAGI, per germline. The CDR3 DNA is TGTGCCAGCAGCGGGTTCGGAAGAAACACCATATATTTT. This translates into CASSGFGRNTIYF.

The rearrangement uses TRBV7-8 and TRBJ2-7; 11 nucleotides line up with TRBD1. V lost 2 bases to trimming and J lost 3 bases; unmatched junction nucleotides: 3. Germline V gene data show CDR1 as SGHVS and CDR2 as FQNEAQ. CDR3 length: 15 amino acids. CDR3: CASSLRTGGNYEQYF. The CDR3 bases are TGTGCCAGCAGCTTAAGGACAGGGGGCAACTACGAGCAGTACTTC.

The chain employs TRBV19 and TRBJ1-5, with 9 bases lining up with TRBD1. The CDR3 length is 15 residues. Unmatched junction bases numbered 7, after V lost 7 bases and J lost 3 bases. Germline CDR1 and CDR2: LNHDA and SQIVND (reference sequence). In DNA, the CDR3 is TGTGCCAGTATCGCCGGGACAGGGTTCAATCAGCCCCAGCATTTT. Translated, it gives CASIAGTGFNQPQHF. Looking up the rest from reference TRBV19 and TRBJ1-5 gives the full variable domain: DGGITQSPKYLFRKEGQNVTLSCEQNLNHDAMYWYRQDPGQGLRLIYYSQIVNDFQKGDIAEGYSVSREKKESFPLTVTSAQKNPTAFYLCASIAGTGFNQPQHFGDGTRLSIL.

V is TRBV18 and J is TRBJ1-4, with 7 nucleotides matching TRBD1. Germline V gene sequence: CDR1 KGHSH, CDR2 LQKENI. V was clipped by 2 bases and J by 8 bases; unmatched bases: 8. CDR3 length equals 15 residues. This chain's CDR3 is CASSPIATGEEKLFF. CDR3 bases: TGTGCCAGCTCACCAATTGCTACAGGGGAAGAAAAACTGTTTTTT.

The V call is TRBV28, the J call TRBJ1-5; perhaps TRBD1 as D (5 bases). CDR1 MDHEN and CDR2 SYDVKM come from the germline V gene. This CDR3 has 14 residues. V gave up 6 bases and J gave up 5 bases, with 14 bases separating them. The CDR3 region has the DNA TGTGCCAGCAGAACACAGGAATACTATCAGCCCCAGCATTTT. Amino acid sequence: CASRTQEYYQPQHF.

The CDR3 region has the DNA TGTGCCAGCGACAGGGCCTGGAGCAATCAGCCCCAGCATTTT. This translates into CASDRAWSNQPQHF. V is TRBV6-5 and J is TRBJ1-5; TRBD1 matches 7 bases. The CDR3 length is 14 residues. J was trimmed by 1 base and V by 8 bases; bases with no gene match: 5. Germline CDR1 and CDR2: MNHEY and SVGAGI.

The chain joins TRBV6-1 to TRBJ1-5, with D tentatively TRBD1 (6 bases). Trimming took off 8 bases at V and 1 base at J, with 12 bases between the two ends. CDR1 is MNHNS, CDR2 SASEGT, per germline. CDR3 length equals 14 residues. CDR3 sequence (DNA): TGTGCCAGCGACGGGGGGCTAAGCAATCAGCCCCAGCATTTT. This encodes CASDGGLSNQPQHF.

The V and J genes are TRBV5-1 and TRBJ2-7; unclear D gene. The germline V and J ends were trimmed by 0 bases and 5 bases, with 12 bases remaining between them. There are 14 residues in the CDR3. Germline V lookup: CDR1 SGHRS, CDR2 YFSETQ. This chain's CDR3 is CASSLDRVEHEQYF. CDR3 in DNA: TGCGCCAGCAGCTTGGACCGGGTGGAGCACGAGCAGTACTTC.

The rearrangement joins TRBV4-2 to TRBJ2-4; 7 nucleotides line up with TRBD1. V shed 4 bases and J 0 bases; nucleotides not matched to a gene: 9. The CDR3 is 17 residues long. The germline V gene encodes CDR1 LGHNA and CDR2 YNFKEQ. CDR3: CASSPPQGGLAKNIQYF. The CDR3 nucleotides read TGTGCCAGCAGCCCCCCCCAAGGGGGCTTAGCCAAAAACATTCAGTACTTC.

This sequence joins TRBV6-1 and TRBJ1-2, with TRBD1 matching over 7 bases. J gave up 5 bases and V 4 bases, and 13 bases lay outside the gene matches. The CDR3 sequence is 16 residues long. Germline V gene data show CDR1 as MNHNS and CDR2 as SASEGT. In nucleotides, the CDR3 is TGTGCCAGCAGTGGCTACCCTATCCAGGGGGATTATGGCTACACCTTC. This encodes CASSGYPIQGDYGYTF.

There are a few counts of this clone. V usage is TRBV27 and J usage is TRBJ1-1, with 7 nucleotides matching TRBD1. This CDR3 is built from 14 residues. CDR1 and CDR2 from the germline V gene are MNHEY and SMNVEV (reference sequence). The ends lost 7 bases at V and 0 bases at J; junction bases unmatched: 5. This CDR3 reads CASTRTGMNTEAFF. For the CDR3, the DNA is TGTGCCAGCACACGGACAGGTATGAACACTGAAGCTTTCTTT.

The chain links TRBV5-1 to TRBJ2-7; 12 bases are a match to TRBD2. Germline CDR1 SGHRS, CDR2 YFSETQ. The CDR3 is made up of 16 amino acids. The J segment lost 1 base and the V segment lost 4 bases, leaving 6 bases of the junction unmatched. In DNA, the CDR3 is TGCGCCAGCAGCCCCGGACTAGCGGGGCTTTCCTACGAGCAGTACTTC. It yields the protein CASSPGLAGLSYEQYF.

The V and J genes are TRBV16 and TRBJ1-2, with TRBD1 matching 9 bases. The CDR3 extends over 15 amino acids. V gave up 3 bases and J gave up 4 bases; unmatched junction bases: 6. CDR1 and CDR2 from the germline V gene are KGHSY and FQNENV. The CDR3 DNA is TGTGCCAGCAGCCAGCAGTCGGACAGGGGCTATGGCTACACCTTC. It specifies CASSQQSDRGYGYTF.

The genes are TRBV19 and TRBJ1-5; 9 bases match TRBD1. V shed 6 bases, J shed 6 bases, and the junction held 9 bases outside the gene matches. In germline, CDR1 is LNHDA, CDR2 SQIVND (reference sequence). The CDR3 runs to 15 residues. The CDR3 nucleotides are TGTGCCAGTAGCATACGGACAGGGGAGAGTCAGCCCCAGCATTTT. Translated, it gives CASSIRTGESQPQHF.

The V gene is TRBV28, the J gene TRBJ1-2, with 7 bases lining up with TRBD1. Trimming at V came to 5 bases and at J to 7 bases, leaving 7 bases not matched to a gene. CDR3 length equals 13 residues. Germline V gene data show CDR1 as MDHEN and CDR2 as SYDVKM. The CDR3 sequence is CASSRQGGFGYTF. CDR3 coding DNA: TGTGCCAGCAGTCGACAGGGCGGTTTTGGCTACACCTTC.

The V and J genes are TRBV18 and TRBJ1-1; 11 bases align to TRBD1. Per the germline V gene, CDR1 is KGHSH and CDR2 is LQKENI. This CDR3 is 13 amino acids long. V was clipped by 3 bases and J by 10 bases; unmatched bases: 4. In DNA form, the CDR3 reads TGTGCCAGCTCACCGGGACAGGGGGTTTCAGCTTTCTTT. It specifies CASSPGQGVSAFF.

The rearrangement joins TRBV27 to TRBJ2-1; 10 bases are a match to TRBD2. Germline CDR1 is MNHEY and CDR2 is SMNVEV (reference sequence). The length of the CDR3 is 19 residues. V dropped 5 bases and J dropped 3; count of bases not matched to a gene: 16. As DNA, the CDR3 is TGTGCCAGCAGTCCCCCGGAGCGGGGGGGGCCCCACTACTACAATGAGCAGTTCTTC. Protein: CASSPPERGGPHYYNEQFF.